One sample yielded the 10 T cell receptor beta chains listed below, sequenced in a study of low-dose radiotherapy and immunotherapy resistance in tumors. Time point meaning: after trial treatment. Treatment in this sample: LDRT plus nivolumab, ipilimumab, low-dose cyclophosphamide and aspirin (RACIN trial). cDNA synthesis used a TRAV/TRBV-specific primer set for both chains. It was with a constant-region primer and a V-primer adapter that TCRs were amplified over roughly 18 PCR cycles. In TCRdb, the reads were re-called with MiXCR into one record per CDR3 protein. This repertoire shows about 80,000 distinct CDR3 sequences, about 17% found once; its top ten account for about 1.3%. Sequenced material: PBMCs, taken after low-dose radiotherapy plus immunotherapy. The receptor set was obtained from a male donor with prostate cancer.

This clonotype was counted ten times or more. The chain joins TRBV7-2 to TRBJ2-7, with no clear D. CDR1 is SGHTA and CDR2 is FQGNSA in the germline V gene. This CDR3 is built from 14 residues. With 5 bases removed from V and 5 bases from J, the gap between germline ends came to 16 bases. CDR3 coding DNA: TGTGCCAGCAGCCCATCTCCGACTCGGAACGAGCAGTACTTC. This translates into CASSPSPTRNEQYF.

Of note for this clonotype: The DNA is left out, because the CDR3 cannot be placed on it with certainty; the CDR3 is given as TCRdb lists it. V and J are TRBV21-1 and TRBJ2-2; the D segment call TRBD1 is taken from the table without a DNA check. TRBV21-1 is a pseudogene. The CDR3 is 17 amino acids long, termini counted. This CDR3 reads CASSKAGDGTQGELFFF.

This clonotype was seen ten or more times. The rearrangement links TRBV5-1 to TRBJ2-1; perhaps TRBD2 as D (5 bases). The CDR3 runs to 16 residues. V lost 2 bases, J lost 0 bases, and 12 bases lay in between. In germline, CDR1 is SGHRS, CDR2 YFSETQ. The CDR3 nucleotides read TGCGCCAGCAGCTTAAGAGCGGATAGCTCCTACAATGAGCAGTTCTTC. Translation gives CASSLRADSSYNEQFF.

This clonotype was seen ten or more times. The chain links TRBV5-1 to TRBJ2-2; 10 bases line up with TRBD1. The CDR3 is 15 amino acids. Per germline, CDR1 SGHRS and CDR2 YFSETQ. The trim removed 4 bases at V and 7 bases at J, leaving 7 bases unmatched. CDR3 coding DNA: TGCGCCAGCAGCGTGGACAGGGGGTTTGGCGGGGAGCTGTTTTTT. Amino acids: CASSVDRGFGGELFF.

This clonotype was picked up many times. The chain couples TRBV7-2 to TRBJ2-2; D remains ambiguous. Germline V CDR1 and CDR2: SGHTA, FQGNSA. The CDR3 is 16 residues long. V lost 5 bases, J lost 5 bases, and 18 bases lay in between. The CDR3 DNA follows: TGTGCCAGCAGCCCGGATCCTACCCTGAGAACCGGGGAGCTGTTTTTT. This codes for CASSPDPTLRTGELFF. The entire variable domain, with the rest obtained from reference TRBV7-2 and TRBJ2-2, is as follows: GAGVSQSPSNKVTEKGKDVELRCDPISGHTALYWYRQSLGQGLEFLIYFQGNSAPDKSGLPSDRFSAERTGGSVSTLTIQRTQQEDSAVYLCASSPDPTLRTGELFFGEGSRLTVL.

Worth noting for this clonotype: Only one base separates this from a far larger clonotype, so it likely reflects a read error. The chain joins TRBV5-1 to TRBJ2-5; 9 nucleotides align to TRBD1. The CDR3 covers 14 residues. Germline V gene sequence: CDR1 SGHRS, CDR2 YFSETQ. CDR3 sequence (DNA): TGTGCCAGCAGCTTACAGGGGGCCCGAGAGACCCAGCACTTC. Its translation is CASSLQGARETQHF.

Concerning this clonotype: The CDR3 carries no conserved terminal phenylalanine or tryptophan, so it likely arises from a read error. This chain connects TRBV29-1 to TRBJ2-3; 9 bases align to TRBD2. With V trimmed by 6 bases and J by 5 bases, 9 bases remained unmatched. The CDR3 consists of 14 residues. Germline V gene lookup returns CDR1 SQVTM and CDR2 ANQGSEA. DNA for the CDR3: TGCAGCGTATCCCTAGCGGGACGCATAGATACGCAGTATTAT. Its protein product is CSVSLAGRIDTQYY.

In this sample, this clonotype turned up many times. The V and J genes are TRBV28 and TRBJ1-3; 8 bases agree with TRBD1. Germline loops: CDR1 MDHEN, CDR2 SYDVKM. The V and J ends lost 7 bases and 0 bases, in that order; junction bases with no gene match: 8. The CDR3 contains 16 residues. The CDR3 here is CASNPQGAISGNTIYF. The CDR3 region has the DNA TGTGCCAGCAACCCCCAGGGGGCCATCTCTGGAAACACCATATATTTT.

This clonotype was seen at least ten times. CDR3 sequence reads: CSARDTGRGPDTQYF. The CDR3 region has the DNA TGCAGTGCTAGAGATACCGGGAGGGGCCCAGATACGCAGTATTTT. The rearrangement links TRBV20-1 to TRBJ2-3; 8 nucleotides agree with TRBD2. The CDR3 is made up of 15 amino acids. J was trimmed by 4 bases and V by 0 bases; bases with no gene match: 6. Germline values: CDR1 DFQATT, CDR2 SNEGSKA (reference sequence).

Many counts were recorded for this clonotype. The rearrangement links TRBV24-1 to TRBJ2-1, with 11 bases fitting TRBD2. The CDR3 has 16 residues. From germline, CDR1 is KGHDR and CDR2 SFDVKD. The J segment lost 7 bases and the V segment lost 5 bases, leaving 9 bases of the junction unmatched. The CDR3 sequence is CATSGLGTSGGNEQFF. In DNA, the CDR3 is TGTGCCACCAGTGGACTGGGGACTAGCGGAGGGAATGAGCAGTTCTTC.